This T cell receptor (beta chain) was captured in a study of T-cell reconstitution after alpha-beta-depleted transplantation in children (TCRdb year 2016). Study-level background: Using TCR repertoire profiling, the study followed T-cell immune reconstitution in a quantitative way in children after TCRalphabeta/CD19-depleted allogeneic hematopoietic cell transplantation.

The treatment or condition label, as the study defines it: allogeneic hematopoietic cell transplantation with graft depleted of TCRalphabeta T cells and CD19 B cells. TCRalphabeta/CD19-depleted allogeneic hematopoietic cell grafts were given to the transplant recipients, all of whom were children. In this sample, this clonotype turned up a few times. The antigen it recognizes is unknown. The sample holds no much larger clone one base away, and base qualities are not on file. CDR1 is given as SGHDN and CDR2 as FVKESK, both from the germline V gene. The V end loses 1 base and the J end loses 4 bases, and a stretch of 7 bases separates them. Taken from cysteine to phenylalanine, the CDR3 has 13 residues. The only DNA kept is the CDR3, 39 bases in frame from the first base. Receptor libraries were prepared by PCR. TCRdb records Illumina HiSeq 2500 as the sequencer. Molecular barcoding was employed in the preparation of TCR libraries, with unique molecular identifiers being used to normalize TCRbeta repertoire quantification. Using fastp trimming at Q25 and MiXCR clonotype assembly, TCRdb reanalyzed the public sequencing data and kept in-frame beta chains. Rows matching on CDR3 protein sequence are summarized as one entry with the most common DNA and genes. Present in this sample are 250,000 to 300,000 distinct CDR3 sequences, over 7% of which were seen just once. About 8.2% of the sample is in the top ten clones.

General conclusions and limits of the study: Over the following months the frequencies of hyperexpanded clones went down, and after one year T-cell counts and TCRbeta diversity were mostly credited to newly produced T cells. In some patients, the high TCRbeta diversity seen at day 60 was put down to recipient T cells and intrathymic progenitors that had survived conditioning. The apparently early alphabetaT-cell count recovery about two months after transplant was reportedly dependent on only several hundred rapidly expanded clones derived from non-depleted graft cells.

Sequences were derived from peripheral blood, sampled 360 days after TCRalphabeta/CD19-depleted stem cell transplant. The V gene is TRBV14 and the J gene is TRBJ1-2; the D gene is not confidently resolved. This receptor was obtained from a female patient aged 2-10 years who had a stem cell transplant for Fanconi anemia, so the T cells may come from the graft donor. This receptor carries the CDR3 CASSQAGVYGYTF. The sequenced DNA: TGTGCCAGCAGCCAAGCTGGGGTCTATGGCTACACCTTC.